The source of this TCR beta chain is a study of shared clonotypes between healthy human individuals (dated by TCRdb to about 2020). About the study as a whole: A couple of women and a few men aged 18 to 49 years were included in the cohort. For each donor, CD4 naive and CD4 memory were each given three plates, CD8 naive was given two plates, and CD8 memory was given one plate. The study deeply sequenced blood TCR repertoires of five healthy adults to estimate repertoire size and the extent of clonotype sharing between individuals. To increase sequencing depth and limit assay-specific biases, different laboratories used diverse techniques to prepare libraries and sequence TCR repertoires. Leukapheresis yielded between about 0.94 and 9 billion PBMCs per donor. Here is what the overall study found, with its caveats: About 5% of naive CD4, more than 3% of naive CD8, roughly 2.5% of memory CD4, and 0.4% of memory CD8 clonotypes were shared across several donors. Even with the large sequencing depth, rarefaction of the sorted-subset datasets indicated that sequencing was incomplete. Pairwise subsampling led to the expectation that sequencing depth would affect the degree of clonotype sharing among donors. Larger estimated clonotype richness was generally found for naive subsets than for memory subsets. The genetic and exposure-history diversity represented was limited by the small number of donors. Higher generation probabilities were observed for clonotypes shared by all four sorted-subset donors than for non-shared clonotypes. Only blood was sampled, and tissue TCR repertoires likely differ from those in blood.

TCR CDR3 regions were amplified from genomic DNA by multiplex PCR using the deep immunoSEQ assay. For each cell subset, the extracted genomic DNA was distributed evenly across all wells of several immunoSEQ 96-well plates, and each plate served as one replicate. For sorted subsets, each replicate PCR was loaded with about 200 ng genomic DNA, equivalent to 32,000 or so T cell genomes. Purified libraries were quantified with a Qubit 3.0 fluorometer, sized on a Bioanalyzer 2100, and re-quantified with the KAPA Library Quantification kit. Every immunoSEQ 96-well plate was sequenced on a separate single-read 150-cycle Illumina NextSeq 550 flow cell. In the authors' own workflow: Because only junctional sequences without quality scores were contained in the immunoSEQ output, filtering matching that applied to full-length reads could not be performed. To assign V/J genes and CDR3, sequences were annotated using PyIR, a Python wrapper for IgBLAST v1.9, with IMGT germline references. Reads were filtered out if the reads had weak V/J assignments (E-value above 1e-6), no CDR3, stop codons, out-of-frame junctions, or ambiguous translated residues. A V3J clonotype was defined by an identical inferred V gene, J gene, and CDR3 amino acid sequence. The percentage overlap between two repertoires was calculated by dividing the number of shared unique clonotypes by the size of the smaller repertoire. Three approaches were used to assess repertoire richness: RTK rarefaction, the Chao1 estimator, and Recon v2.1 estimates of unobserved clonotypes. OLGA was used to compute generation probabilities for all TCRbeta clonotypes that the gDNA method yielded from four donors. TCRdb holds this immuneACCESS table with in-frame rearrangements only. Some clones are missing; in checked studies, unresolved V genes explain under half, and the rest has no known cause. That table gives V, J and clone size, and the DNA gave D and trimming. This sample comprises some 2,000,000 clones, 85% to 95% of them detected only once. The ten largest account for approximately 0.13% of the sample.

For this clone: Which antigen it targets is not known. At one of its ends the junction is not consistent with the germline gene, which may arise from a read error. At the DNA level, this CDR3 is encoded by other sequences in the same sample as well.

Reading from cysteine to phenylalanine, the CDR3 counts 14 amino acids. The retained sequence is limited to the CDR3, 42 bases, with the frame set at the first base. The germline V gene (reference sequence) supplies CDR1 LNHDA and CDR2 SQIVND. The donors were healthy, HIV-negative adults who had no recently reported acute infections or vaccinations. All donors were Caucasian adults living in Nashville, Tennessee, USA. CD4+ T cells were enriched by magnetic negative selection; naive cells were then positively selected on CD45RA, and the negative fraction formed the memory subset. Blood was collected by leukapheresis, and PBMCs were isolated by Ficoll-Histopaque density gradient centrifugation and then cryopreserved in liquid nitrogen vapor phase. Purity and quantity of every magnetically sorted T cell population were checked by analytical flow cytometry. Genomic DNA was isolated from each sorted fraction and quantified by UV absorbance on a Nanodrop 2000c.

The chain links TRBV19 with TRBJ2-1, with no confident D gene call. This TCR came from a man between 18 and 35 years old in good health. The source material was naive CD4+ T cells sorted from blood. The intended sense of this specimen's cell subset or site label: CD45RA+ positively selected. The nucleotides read TGTGCTAGTAGACGGTCAAGCTCCTACAATGAGCAGTTCTTC. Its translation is CASRRSSSYNEQFF.